This T cell receptor (beta chain) was obtained from a study of cytotoxic CD8 clonotypes in ibrutinib-treated CLL. Study context: There were 11 relapsed/refractory patients and roughly 15 treatment-naive patients, and 17 were IGHV unmutated. When averaged across all of the samples, the counts came to some 250,000 productive templates and 94,082 productive rearrangements.

Sequenced by immunoSEQ multiplex PCR; TCRdb stores in-frame clones only, minus some. The table lists 250,000 to 350,000 clones, roughly three quarters of them singletons. V lost 4 bases and J lost 7; bases outside the gene matches: 10. The CDR3 is 15 residues long. The germline CDR1 and CDR2 sequences are MNHEY and SVGAGI. Library input was around 2 micrograms of DNA from cryopreserved PBMCs. The receptor was derived from a human donor with chronic lymphocytic leukemia. The starting material was PBMCs, obtained at disease progression, from a patient treated with ibrutinib. The chain couples TRBV6-5 to TRBJ2-7, with 10 bases fitting TRBD2. The chain's CDR3 is CASSSLAGARGEQYF. As DNA, the CDR3 is TGTGCCAGCAGTTCCCTAGCGGGAGCTAGGGGGGAGCAGTACTTC.